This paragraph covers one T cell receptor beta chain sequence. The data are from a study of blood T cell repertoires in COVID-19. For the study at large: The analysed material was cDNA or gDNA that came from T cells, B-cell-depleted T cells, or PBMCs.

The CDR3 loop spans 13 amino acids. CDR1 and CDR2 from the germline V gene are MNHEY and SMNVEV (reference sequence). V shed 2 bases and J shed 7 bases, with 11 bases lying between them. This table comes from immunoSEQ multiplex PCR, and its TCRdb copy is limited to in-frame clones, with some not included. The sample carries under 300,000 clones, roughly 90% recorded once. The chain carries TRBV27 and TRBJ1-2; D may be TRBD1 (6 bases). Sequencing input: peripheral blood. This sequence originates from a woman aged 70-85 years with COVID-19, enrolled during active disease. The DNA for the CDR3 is TGTGCCAGCAGTTTAGGGGGCTTGGGTGGCTACACCTTC. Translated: CASSLGGLGGYTF.